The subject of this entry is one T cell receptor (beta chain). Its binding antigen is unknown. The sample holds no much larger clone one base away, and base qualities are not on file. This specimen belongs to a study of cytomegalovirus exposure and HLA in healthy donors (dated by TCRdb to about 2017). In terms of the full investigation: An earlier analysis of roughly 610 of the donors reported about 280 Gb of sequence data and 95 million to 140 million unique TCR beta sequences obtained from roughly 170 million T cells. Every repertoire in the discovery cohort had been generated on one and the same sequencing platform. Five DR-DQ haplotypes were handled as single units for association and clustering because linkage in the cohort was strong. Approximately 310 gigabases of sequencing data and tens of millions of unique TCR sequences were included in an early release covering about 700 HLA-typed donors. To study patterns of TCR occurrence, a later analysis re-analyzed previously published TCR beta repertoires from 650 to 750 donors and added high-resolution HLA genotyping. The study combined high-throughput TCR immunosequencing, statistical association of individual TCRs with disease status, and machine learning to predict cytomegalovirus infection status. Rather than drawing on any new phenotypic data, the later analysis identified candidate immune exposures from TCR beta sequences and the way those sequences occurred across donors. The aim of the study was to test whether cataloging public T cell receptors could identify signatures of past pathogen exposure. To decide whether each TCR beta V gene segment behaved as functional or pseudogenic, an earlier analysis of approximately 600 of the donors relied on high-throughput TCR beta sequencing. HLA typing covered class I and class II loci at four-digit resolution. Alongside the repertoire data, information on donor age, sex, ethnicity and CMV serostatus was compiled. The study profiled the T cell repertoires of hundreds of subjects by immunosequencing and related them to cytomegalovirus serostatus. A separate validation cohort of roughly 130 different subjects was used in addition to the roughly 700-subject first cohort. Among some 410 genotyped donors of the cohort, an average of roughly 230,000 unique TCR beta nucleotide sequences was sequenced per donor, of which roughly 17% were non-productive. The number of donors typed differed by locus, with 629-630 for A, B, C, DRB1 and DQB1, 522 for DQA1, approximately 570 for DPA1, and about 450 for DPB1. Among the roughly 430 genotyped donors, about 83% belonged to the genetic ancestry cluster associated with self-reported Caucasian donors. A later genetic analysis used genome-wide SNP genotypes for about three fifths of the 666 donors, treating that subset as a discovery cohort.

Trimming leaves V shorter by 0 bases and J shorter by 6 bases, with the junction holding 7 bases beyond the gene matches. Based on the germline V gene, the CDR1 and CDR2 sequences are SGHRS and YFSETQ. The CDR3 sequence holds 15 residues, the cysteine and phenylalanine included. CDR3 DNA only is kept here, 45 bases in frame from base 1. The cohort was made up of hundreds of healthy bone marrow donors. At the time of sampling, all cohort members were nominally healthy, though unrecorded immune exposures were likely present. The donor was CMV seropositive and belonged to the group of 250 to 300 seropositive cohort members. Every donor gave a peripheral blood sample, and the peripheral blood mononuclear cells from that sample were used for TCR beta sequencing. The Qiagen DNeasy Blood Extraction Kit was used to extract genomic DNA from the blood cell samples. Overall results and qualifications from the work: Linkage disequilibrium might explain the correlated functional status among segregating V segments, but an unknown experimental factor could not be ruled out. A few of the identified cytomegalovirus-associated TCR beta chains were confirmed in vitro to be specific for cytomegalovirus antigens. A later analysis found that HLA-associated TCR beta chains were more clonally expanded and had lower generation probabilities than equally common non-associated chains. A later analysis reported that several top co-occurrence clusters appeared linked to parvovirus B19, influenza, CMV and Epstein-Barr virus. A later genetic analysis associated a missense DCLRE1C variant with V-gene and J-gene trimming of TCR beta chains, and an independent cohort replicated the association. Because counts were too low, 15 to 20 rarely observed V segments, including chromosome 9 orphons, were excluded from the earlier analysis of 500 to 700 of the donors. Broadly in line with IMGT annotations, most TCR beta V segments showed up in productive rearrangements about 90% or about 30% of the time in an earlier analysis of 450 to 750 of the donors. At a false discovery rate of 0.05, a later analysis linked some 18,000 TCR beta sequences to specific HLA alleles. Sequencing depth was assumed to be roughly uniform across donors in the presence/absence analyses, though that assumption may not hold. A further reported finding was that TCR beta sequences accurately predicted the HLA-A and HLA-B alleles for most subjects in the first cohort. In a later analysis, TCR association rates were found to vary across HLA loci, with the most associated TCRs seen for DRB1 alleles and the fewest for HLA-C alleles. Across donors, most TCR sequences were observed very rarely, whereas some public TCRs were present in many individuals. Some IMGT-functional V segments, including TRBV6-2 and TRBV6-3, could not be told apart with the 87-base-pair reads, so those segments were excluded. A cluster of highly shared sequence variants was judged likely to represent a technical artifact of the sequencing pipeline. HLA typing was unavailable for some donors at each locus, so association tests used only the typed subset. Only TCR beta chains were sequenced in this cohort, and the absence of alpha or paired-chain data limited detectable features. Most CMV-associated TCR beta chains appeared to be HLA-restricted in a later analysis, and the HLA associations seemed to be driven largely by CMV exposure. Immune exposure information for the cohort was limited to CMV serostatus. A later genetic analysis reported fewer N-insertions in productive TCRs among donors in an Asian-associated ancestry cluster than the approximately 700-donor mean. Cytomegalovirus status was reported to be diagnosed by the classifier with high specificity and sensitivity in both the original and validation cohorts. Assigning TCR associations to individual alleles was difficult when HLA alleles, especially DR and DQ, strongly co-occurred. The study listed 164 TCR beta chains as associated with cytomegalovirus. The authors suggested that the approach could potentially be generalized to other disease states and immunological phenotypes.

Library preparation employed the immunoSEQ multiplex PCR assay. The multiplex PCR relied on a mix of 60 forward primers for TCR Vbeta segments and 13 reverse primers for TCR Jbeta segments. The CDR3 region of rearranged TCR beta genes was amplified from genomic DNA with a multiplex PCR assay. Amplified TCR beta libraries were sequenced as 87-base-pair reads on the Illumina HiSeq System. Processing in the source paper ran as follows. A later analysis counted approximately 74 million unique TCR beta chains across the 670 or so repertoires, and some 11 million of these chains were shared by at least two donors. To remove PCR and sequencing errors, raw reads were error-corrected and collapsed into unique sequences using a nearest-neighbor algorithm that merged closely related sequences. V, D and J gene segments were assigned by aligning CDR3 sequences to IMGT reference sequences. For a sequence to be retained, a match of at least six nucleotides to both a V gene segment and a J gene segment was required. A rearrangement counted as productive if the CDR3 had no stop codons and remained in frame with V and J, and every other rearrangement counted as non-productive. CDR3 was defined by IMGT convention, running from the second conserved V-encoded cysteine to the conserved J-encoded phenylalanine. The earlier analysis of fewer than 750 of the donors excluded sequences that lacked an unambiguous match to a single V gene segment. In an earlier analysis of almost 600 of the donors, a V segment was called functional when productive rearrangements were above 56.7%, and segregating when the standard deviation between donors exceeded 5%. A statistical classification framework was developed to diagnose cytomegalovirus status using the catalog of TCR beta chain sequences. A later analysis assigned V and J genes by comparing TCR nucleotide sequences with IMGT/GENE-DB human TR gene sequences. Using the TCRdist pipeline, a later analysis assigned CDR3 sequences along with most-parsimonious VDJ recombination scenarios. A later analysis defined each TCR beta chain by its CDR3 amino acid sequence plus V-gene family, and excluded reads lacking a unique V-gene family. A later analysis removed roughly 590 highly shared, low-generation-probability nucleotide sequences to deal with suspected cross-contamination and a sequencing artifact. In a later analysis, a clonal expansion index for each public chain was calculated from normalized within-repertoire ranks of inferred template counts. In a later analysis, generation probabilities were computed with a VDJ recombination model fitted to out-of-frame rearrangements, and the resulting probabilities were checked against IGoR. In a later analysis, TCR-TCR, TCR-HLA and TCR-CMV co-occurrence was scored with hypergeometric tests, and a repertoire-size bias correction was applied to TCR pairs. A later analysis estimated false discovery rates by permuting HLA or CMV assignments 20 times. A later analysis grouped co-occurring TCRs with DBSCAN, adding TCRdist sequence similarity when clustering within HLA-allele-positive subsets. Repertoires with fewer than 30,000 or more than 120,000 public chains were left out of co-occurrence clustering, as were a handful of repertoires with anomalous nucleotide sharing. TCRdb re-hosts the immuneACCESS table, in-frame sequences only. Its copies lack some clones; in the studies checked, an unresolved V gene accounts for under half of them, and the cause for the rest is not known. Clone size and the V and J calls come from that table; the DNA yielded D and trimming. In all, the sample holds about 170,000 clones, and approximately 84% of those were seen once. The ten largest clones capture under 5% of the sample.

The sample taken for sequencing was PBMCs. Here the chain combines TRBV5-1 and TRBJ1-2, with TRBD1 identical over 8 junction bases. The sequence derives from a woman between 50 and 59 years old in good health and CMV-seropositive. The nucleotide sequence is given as TGCGCCAGCAGCTTGGATCCAGGGGGCCGCCATGGCTACACCTTC. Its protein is CASSLDPGGRHGYTF.